The 8 T cell receptor beta chains in this list originate from one sample, sequenced in a study of shared clonotypes between healthy human individuals. Naive CD8 cells were CD45RO-negative, positively selected for CCR7, excluding terminally differentiated effector memory CD45RA+ cells. TCRdb's copy holds only in-frame clones and misses some; the assay was immunoSEQ multiplex PCR. The data show around 2.1 million clones, 90% to 95% seen once. Specimen: naive CD8+ T cells from PBMCs. Every receptor here comes from a man younger than 35 in good health. Some clones in this sample may be carry-over from other donors' samples.

This clone was recorded once. The chain uses TRBV4-1 and TRBJ1-3, with a possible D match to TRBD1 (6 bases). Germline V gene lookup returns CDR1 MGHRA and CDR2 YSYEKL. The CDR3 spans 17 residues. V was cut by 0 bases and J by 3 bases, with 15 bases left in between. This chain's CDR3 is CASSQDVRGAGGNTIYF. The CDR3 nucleotides read TGCGCCAGCAGCCAAGATGTGCGGGGGGCTGGTGGAAACACCATATATTTT.

The chain couples TRBV7-9 to TRBJ1-4, with 7 bases fitting TRBD1. Looked up from germline, CDR1 is SEHNR and CDR2 is FQNEAQ (reference sequence). V lost 4 bases and J lost 7; bases outside the gene matches: 15. The CDR3 runs 17 residues. The CDR3 region has the DNA TGTGCCAGCAGCTCTAAACATTCACAGGGGTGGAGTGAAAAACTGTTTTTT. Protein product: CASSSKHSQGWSEKLFF.

The rearrangement links TRBV7-8 to TRBJ2-2; 9 nucleotides align to TRBD1. Germline CDR1 SGHVS, CDR2 FQNEAQ. J was trimmed by 3 bases and V by 1 base; bases with no gene match: 0. This CDR3 has 15 residues. The CDR3 nucleotides read TGTGCCAGCAGCTTAGGACAGGGGGACACCGGGGAGCTGTTTTTT. As protein: CASSLGQGDTGELFF.

The chain employs TRBV28 and TRBJ2-7; D gene unclear. Germline CDR1 is MDHEN and CDR2 is SYDVKM. CDR3 length: 14 amino acids. The V gene lost 5 bases and the J gene lost 5 bases, with 16 bases spanning the gap. The CDR3 is CASSPFRVIHEQYF. The DNA for the CDR3 is TGTGCCAGCAGTCCCTTTCGCGTTATCCACGAGCAGTACTTC.

The rearrangement links TRBV11-2 to TRBJ1-5, with 10 bases lining up with TRBD1. The CDR3 length is 15 residues. The V gene end was trimmed by 5 bases and the J gene end by 2 bases; junction bases not matched to a gene: 3. Germline loops: CDR1 SGHAT, CDR2 FQNNGV. CDR3 protein: CASSVGTGGNQPQHF. The CDR3 DNA follows: TGTGCCAGCAGCGTAGGGACAGGGGGCAATCAGCCCCAGCATTTT.

The rearrangement uses TRBV15 and TRBJ2-7, with D possibly being TRBD1 or TRBD2 (5 bases each). The CDR3 loop spans 15 amino acids. V was shortened by 1 base and J by 0 bases, with 10 bases between the two germline ends. CDR1 and CDR2 from the germline V gene are LNHNV and YYDKDF (reference sequence). CDR3 in DNA: TGTGCCACCAGCAGAGGGGACGAAAGCTCCTACGAGCAGTACTTC. It encodes CATSRGDESSYEQYF. The full variable domain, rest sourced from reference TRBV15 and TRBJ2-7, is DAMVIQNPRYQVTQFGKPVTLSCSQTLNHNVMYWYQQKSSQAPKLLFHYYDKDFNNEADTPDNFQSRRPNTSFCFLDIRSPGLGDTAMYLCATSRGDESSYEQYFGPGTRLTVT.

This rearrangement joins TRBV27 to TRBJ2-7; TRBD1 aligns across 10 bases. Germline CDR1 reads MNHEY; CDR2 reads SMNVEV (reference sequence). The CDR3 sequence is 16 residues long. The V and J ends lost 3 bases and 2 bases, in that order; junction bases with no gene match: 7. The CDR3 DNA reads TGTGCCAGCAGTTTGCTATCCGGGACAGGGGCCTACGAGCAGTACTTC. Translating it yields CASSLLSGTGAYEQYF.

The CDR3 nucleotides are TGTGCCAGCAGCTTAACTCCGGCTAGCGGGAGCACAGATACGCAGTATTTT. This sequence encodes CASSLTPASGSTDTQYF. The genes are TRBV11-2 and TRBJ2-3; the match to TRBD2 covers 8 bases. V lost 2 bases, J lost 0 bases, and 7 bases stayed unmatched. This CDR3 region has 17 residues. In germline, CDR1 is SGHAT, CDR2 FQNNGV.